The 6 T cell receptor beta chains below all came from one sample that was sequenced in a study of T cell changes during pregnancy in multiple sclerosis. TCRdb keeps only in-frame clones here, not all; method: immunoSEQ multiplex PCR. The table records under 50,000 clones, approximately 95% of them present only once. Source: CD8+ T cells from peripheral blood mononuclear cells, taken in the first trimester of pregnancy. The receptors here all came from a female donor with multiple sclerosis, enrolled in a pregnancy study.

The V and J genes are TRBV5-4 and TRBJ2-1, with TRBD2 identical over 11 bases. V shed 3 bases and J 7 bases; nucleotides not matched to a gene: 6. Germline values: CDR1 SGHNT, CDR2 YYREEE (reference sequence). This CDR3 has 15 amino acids. In nucleotides, the CDR3 is TGTGCCAGCAGCTCACTAGCGGGAGTCGATAATGAGCAGTTCTTC. Its protein product is CASSSLAGVDNEQFF.

In this sample, this clone turned up once. The genes are TRBV5-5 and TRBJ1-1; D is uncertain. The CDR3 is 13 residues long. CDR1 SGHKS and CDR2 YYEKEE come from the germline V gene (reference sequence). Trimming cost V 3 bases and J 5 bases, with 11 bases left between them. CDR3 bases: TGTGCCAGCAGCTGGGTCGGGGTAACTGAAGCTTTCTTT. Amino acid sequence: CASSWVGVTEAFF.

The DNA for the CDR3 is TGTGCCAGCAGCCTGACGGGGGGCGCGCTAATCGGCGAGCAGTACTTC. Amino acids: CASSLTGGALIGEQYF. The chain joins TRBV5-5 to TRBJ2-7, with TRBD2 as a possible D gene (7 bases). CDR1 SGHKS and CDR2 YYEKEE come from the germline V gene (reference sequence). The CDR3 runs 16 residues. Trimming cost V 4 bases and J 6 bases, with 23 bases left between them. The complete variable domain, with remaining parts taken from reference TRBV5-5 and TRBJ2-7, reads DAGVTQSPTHLIKTRGQQVTLRCSPISGHKSVSWYQQVLGQGPQFIFQYYEKEERGRGNFPDRFSARQFPNYSSELNVNALLLGDSALYLCASSLTGGALIGEQYFGPGTRLTVT.

The chain has TRBV9 and TRBJ2-1, with D perhaps TRBD2 (5 bases). Trimming took off 0 bases at V and 5 bases at J, with 12 bases between the two ends. The CDR3 is 15 amino acids. Per germline, CDR1 SGDLS and CDR2 YYNGEE. CDR3 residues: CASSVEGRGNNEQFF. For the CDR3, the DNA is TGTGCCAGCAGCGTAGAAGGGAGAGGAAACAATGAGCAGTTCTTC.

This rearrangement joins TRBV18 to TRBJ2-7; D is possibly TRBD1 (6 bases). The germline V gene encodes CDR1 KGHSH and CDR2 LQKENI. The CDR3 covers 14 residues. V lost 4 bases, J lost 2 bases, and 12 bases lay in between. CDR3 in DNA: TGTGCCAGCTCACAATCGGGACAAACCTACGAGCAGTACTTC. Translated, it gives CASSQSGQTYEQYF. Full variable domain (outside the CDR3, taken from reference TRBV18 and TRBJ2-7): NAGVMQNPRHLVRRRGQEARLRCSPMKGHSHVYWYRQLPEEGLKFMVYLQKENIIDESGMPKERFSAEFPKEGPSILRIQQVVRGDSAAYFCASSQSGQTYEQYFGPGTRLTVT.

The chain carries TRBV6-7 and TRBJ2-1, with TRBD2 matching over 8 bases. TRBV6-7 is known as an ORF, though its function is uncertain. The V and J ends lost 2 bases and 6 bases, in that order; junction bases with no gene match: 9. The CDR3 loop spans 16 amino acids. In DNA form, the CDR3 reads TGTGCCAGCAGTTACGAAAGCGGGAGATGGGGCAATGAGCAGTTCTTC. Translation: CASSYESGRWGNEQFF.